The source of this T cell receptor beta chain is a study of T cell responses to AZD1222 COVID-19 vaccine. Study-wide findings and caveats: The donors showed a predominance of white British ancestry and of females, with possible underestimation of clonal diversity.

Trimming stripped 4 bases from V and 4 bases from J, with 20 bases between. The length of the CDR3 is 16 residues. Per germline, CDR1 SGHKS and CDR2 YYEKEE (reference sequence). TCRdb keeps only in-frame clones here, not all; method: immunoSEQ multiplex PCR. The top ten clones hold roughly 5% of a sample with some 90,000 clones, under 95% of them seen once. Regarding this clone: Antigen unknown.

Sample: peripheral blood, taken on day 0 of MenACWY control vaccination. This TCR was recovered from an adult in good health. The J gene is TRBJ1-2, the V gene TRBV5-5; a possible D gene is TRBD1 (6 bases). This CDR3 reads CASSGRLGGAGYGYTF. The CDR3 DNA is TGTGCCAGCAGCGGTCGGCTTGGGGGCGCGGGCTATGGCTACACCTTC.